The 21 T cell receptor delta chains below were found in one sample sequenced in a study of Vδ1+ human thymocytes. Study findings and constraints: In the thymus, TRG and TRD repertoires looked highly polyclonal with Gaussian CDR3 lengths.

Sequences come from RNA converted to cDNA by reverse transcription. CDR3 amplicons came from multiplex PCR with pooled V-gene forward and constant-region reverse primers. TCRdb reprocessed the multiplex PCR reads through CATT. Altogether 50,000 to 75,000 delta-chain clones are present, approximately 15% being singletons, with the ten largest covering 0.39%. These receptors' antigens are unknown. What was sequenced was Vdelta1+ gamma-delta thymocytes from the thymus. Subset reported: FACS-sorted CD3+ TCRalphabeta- TCRVdelta1+ TCRVdelta2- thymocytes. The receptors come from a girl in the first two years of life who had congenital heart surgery.

Comments on this clone: An end of the junction differs from the germline gene, which may be a read error. The J gene is TRDJ1, the V gene TRDV1; TRDD3 agrees at 13 bases. There are 22 residues in the CDR3. The germline CDR1 and CDR2 sequences are TSWWSYY and QGS. This CDR3 is CALGKLILQGTGGYEYTDKLIF. CDR3 nucleotide sequence: TGTGCTCTTGGGAAACTGATCCTACAGGGTACTGGGGGATACGAGTACACCGATAAACTCATCTTT.

This clone was detected a few times. The chain recombines TRDV2 with TRDJ1; 7 bases align to TRDD3. Trimming took 0 bases from V and 2 from J; bases not matched to a gene: 29. The CDR3 sequence is 23 residues long. In germline, CDR1 is GEAIGNYY, CDR2 EKD. CDR3 nucleotide sequence: TGTGCCTGTGACACCAGAAAATCTAAGGAAAGACCCCGTGAGAGGGATACAACCGATAAACTCATCTTT. Translation: CACDTRKSKERPRERDTTDKLIF.

This clone was detected once. The chain is built from TRDV1 and TRDJ1, with D perhaps matching TRDD2 or TRDD3 (7 bases each). Germline V gene lookup returns CDR1 TSWWSYY and CDR2 QGS. Trimming cost V 3 bases and J 0 bases, with 35 bases left between them. This CDR3 spans 23 amino acids. The CDR3 nucleotides are TGTGCTCTTGGGGATAACCCACCTTCCTGGCCGGATACGCGCGGGGATCACACCGATAAACTCATCTTT. Amino acids: CALGDNPPSWPDTRGDHTDKLIF.

This clone was detected only a few times. At one end the junction does not follow the germline gene, possibly because of a read error. The chain is built from TRDV2 and TRDJ1; 8 nucleotides align to TRDD3. Looked up from germline, CDR1 is GEAIGNYY and CDR2 is EKD. The CDR3 has 17 amino acids. The CDR3 nucleotides are TGTGCCCGTGACGGATACTGGGGGCCCCGTTACACCGATAAACTCATCTTT. This encodes CARDGYWGPRYTDKLIF.

The V and J genes are TRDV1 and TRDJ1; D might be TRDD3 (6 bases). CDR3 length equals 19 residues. Germline V gene sequence: CDR1 TSWWSYY, CDR2 QGS. Between the trimmed V and J ends, which lost 1 base and 7 bases, there was a span of 28 bases. CDR3 protein: CALGERELRGDLTVGKLIF. The CDR3 DNA reads as TGTGCTCTTGGGGAACGTGAGTTACGTGGGGATCTGACGGTGGGTAAACTCATCTTT.

This chain joins TRDV1 and TRDJ1; D may be TRDD3 (5 bases). V was cut by 2 bases and J by 0 bases, with 22 bases left in between. The CDR3 loop spans 19 amino acids. CDR1 TSWWSYY and CDR2 QGS come from the germline V gene. Here the CDR3 reads CALGEFPNWRIRYTDKLIF. The CDR3 region has the DNA TGTGCTCTTGGGGAATTTCCGAACTGGAGGATTCGGTACACCGATAAACTCATCTTT.

This clone was seen only a few times. The rearrangement joins TRDV1 to TRDJ1; TRDD3 aligns across 7 bases. V shed 6 bases, J shed 0 bases, and the junction held 10 bases outside the gene matches. Per germline, CDR1 TSWWSYY and CDR2 QGS. The CDR3 has 16 residues. The CDR3 protein is CALGLGIGGYTDKLIF. The CDR3 DNA reads TGTGCTCTTGGTTTGGGGATAGGAGGGTACACCGATAAACTCATCTTT.

The chain links TRDV1 to TRDJ1; 10 nucleotides agree with TRDD3. The germline V gene encodes CDR1 TSWWSYY and CDR2 QGS. This CDR3 is 17 amino acids long. The J segment lost 0 bases and the V segment lost 5 bases, leaving 9 bases of the junction unmatched. The CDR3 protein is CALGTPYWGIYTDKLIF. As DNA, the CDR3 is TGTGCTCTTGGGACTCCCTACTGGGGGATTTACACCGATAAACTCATCTTT.

This chain joins TRDV1 and TRDJ1, with D perhaps matching TRDD3 (6 bases). The CDR3 consists of 17 residues. The V end was cut by 2 bases, the J end by 8 bases, with 24 bases between. Germline V gene sequence: CDR1 TSWWSYY, CDR2 QGS. The DNA of the CDR3 is TGTGCTCTTGGGGAATCGTTACGGGAGGGGATCACGAAAAAACTCATCTTT. Its translation: CALGESLREGITKKLIF.

This clone was detected a few times. This chain links TRDV1 with TRDJ1; 10 bases line up with TRDD3. The CDR3 consists of 21 residues. Germline V gene data show CDR1 as TSWWSYY and CDR2 as QGS. V gave up 6 bases and J gave up 0 bases; unmatched junction bases: 22. This CDR3 reads CALGLRGDWGIRALDTDKLIF. As DNA, the CDR3 is TGTGCTCTTGGTCTAAGGGGCGACTGGGGGATTCGGGCCCTAGACACCGATAAACTCATCTTT.

This clone showed up just a few times. V gene TRDV1 combines with J gene TRDJ1; 9 nucleotides match TRDD3. Germline assignment: CDR1 TSWWSYY and CDR2 QGS. CDR3 size: 19 residues. J lost 4 bases, V lost 4 bases, and 19 bases had no gene match. The CDR3 region is CALGAPEFPGGFDGDKLIF. In DNA, the CDR3 is TGTGCTCTTGGGGCCCCGGAATTTCCTGGGGGATTTGATGGCGATAAACTCATCTTT.

This clone came up a few times. It is unclear where the CDR3 begins or ends on the DNA, so no DNA is shown, and the CDR3 is as TCRdb lists it. V gene TRDV1 combines with J gene TRDJ1; the D segment call TRDD3 is taken from the table without a DNA check. Germline V gene sequence: CDR1 TSWWSYY, CDR2 QGS. The CDR3 contains 23 residues when both ends are counted. The CDR3 protein is CAFGEGSTSEYWGISVYTDKLIF.

V is TRDV1 and J is TRDJ1, with a possible D match to TRDD3 (5 bases). Trimming took 1 base from V and 4 from J, leaving 25 bases between them. From germline, CDR1 is TSWWSYY and CDR2 QGS. The CDR3 runs to 19 residues. CDR3 DNA sequence: TGTGCTCTTGGGGAACCAGTACTGGAAACCCACGGAATGGGCGATAAACTCATCTTT. Amino acid sequence: CALGEPVLETHGMGDKLIF.

This sequence joins TRDV1 and TRDJ1; possibly TRDD3 for D (5 bases). CDR3 length equals 16 residues. The germline V and J ends were trimmed by 0 bases and 0 bases, with 11 bases remaining between them. Germline V gene data show CDR1 as TSWWSYY and CDR2 as QGS. In DNA, the CDR3 is TGTGCTCTTGGGGAACTTGAGGGGGTGTACACCGATAAACTCATCTTT. As protein: CALGELEGVYTDKLIF.

This clone was detected many times. The V call is TRAV29/DV5, the J call TRDJ1; a weak D match, TRDD3 (5 bases). V was clipped by 0 bases and J by 7 bases, with 19 bases between them. Per the germline V gene, CDR1 is NSMFDY and CDR2 is ISSIKDK. There are 15 residues in the CDR3. The CDR3 DNA reads TGTGCAGCAAGCGCCGACGAAGAATACGGAGCTAAACTCATCTTT. Translation gives CAASADEEYGAKLIF.

The table lists this clone with a few counts. The rearrangement joins TRDV1 to TRDJ1; 11 bases align to TRDD3. Germline CDR1 is TSWWSYY and CDR2 is QGS. The V segment lost 9 bases and the J segment 3 bases; nucleotides outside the gene matches: 21. The CDR3 is 19 amino acids. This CDR3 reads CALVYPYEWGIRDADKLIF. CDR3 DNA: TGTGCTCTCGTGTACCCATACGAATGGGGGATACGCGATGCCGATAAACTCATCTTT.

This clone was observed a few times. The chain joins TRDV1 to TRDJ1, with D perhaps TRDD3 (5 bases). CDR3 size: 19 residues. Germline CDR1 TSWWSYY, CDR2 QGS. Trimming left V 5 bases short and J 3 bases short, with 28 bases between. The CDR3 region has the DNA TGTGCTCTTGGGCCCCTAAAGCGGGGAGCCCAGATGGGGTCCGATAAACTCATCTTT. Translating it yields CALGPLKRGAQMGSDKLIF.

This clone was detected only a few times. The genes are TRDV1 and TRDJ1; perhaps TRDD3 as D (5 bases). Germline V gene lookup returns CDR1 TSWWSYY and CDR2 QGS. The CDR3 spans 23 residues. The V gene lost 2 bases and the J gene lost 2 bases, with 36 bases spanning the gap. The CDR3 DNA reads TGTGCTCTTGGGGAATCGATGGAGGATTCCCCGCCCCGGGGACGGGGGGTGACCGATAAACTCATCTTT. Its translation is CALGESMEDSPPRGRGVTDKLIF.

The gene calls are TRDV1 and TRDJ1; maybe TRDD2 (8 bases). The CDR3 totals 19 residues. V gave up 3 bases and J gave up 0 bases, with 23 bases separating them. CDR1 and CDR2 (germline): TSWWSYY, QGS. This chain's CDR3 is CALGDFLRLLGSHTDKLIF. CDR3 sequence (DNA): TGTGCTCTTGGGGACTTCCTACGCCTACTGGGGAGCCACACCGATAAACTCATCTTT.

This chain connects TRDV1 to TRDJ1; D is possibly TRDD3 (5 bases). The V gene's germline CDR1 is TSWWSYY and CDR2 QGS. The CDR3 has 18 residues. V was shortened by 6 bases and J by 0 bases, with 23 bases between the two germline ends. The CDR3 bases are TGTGCTCTTGGTGGCAGGAAACCGGGGACCCGGTACACCGATAAACTCATCTTT. Translating gives CALGGRKPGTRYTDKLIF.

This clone came up once. The V gene is TRDV1, the J gene TRDJ1, with 8 bases aligning to TRDD3. The germline V gene encodes CDR1 TSWWSYY and CDR2 QGS. V was clipped by 3 bases and J by 0 bases; unmatched bases: 24. CDR3 length: 22 amino acids. This CDR3 reads CALGDLRQGWGIAGKYTDKLIF. The CDR3 DNA reads TGTGCTCTTGGGGATCTTCGGCAGGGGTGGGGGATCGCGGGAAAGTACACCGATAAACTCATCTTT.